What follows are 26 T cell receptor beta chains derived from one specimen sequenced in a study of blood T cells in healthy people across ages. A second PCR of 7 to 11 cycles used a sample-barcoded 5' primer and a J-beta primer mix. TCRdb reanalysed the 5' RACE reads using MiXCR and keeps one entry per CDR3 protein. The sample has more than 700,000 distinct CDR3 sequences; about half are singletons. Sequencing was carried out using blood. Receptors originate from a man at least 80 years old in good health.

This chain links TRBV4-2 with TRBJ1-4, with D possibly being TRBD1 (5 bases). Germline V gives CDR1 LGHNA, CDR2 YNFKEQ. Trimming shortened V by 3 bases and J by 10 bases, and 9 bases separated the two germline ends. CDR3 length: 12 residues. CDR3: CASSQGGGKLFF. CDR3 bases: TGTGCCAGCAGCCAGGGTGGGGGAAAACTGTTTTTT.

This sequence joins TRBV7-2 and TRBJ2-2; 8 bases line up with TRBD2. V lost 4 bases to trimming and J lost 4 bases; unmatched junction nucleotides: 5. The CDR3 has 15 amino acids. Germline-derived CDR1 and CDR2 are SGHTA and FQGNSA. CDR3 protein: CASSSGLVGTGELFF. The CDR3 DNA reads TGTGCCAGCAGCTCGGGACTAGTAGGCACCGGGGAGCTGTTTTTT.

The CDR3 region is CASRHSGRTNTGELFF. For the CDR3, the DNA is TGTGCCAGCCGCCATAGCGGGAGGACGAACACCGGGGAGCTGTTTTTT. The rearrangement links TRBV18 to TRBJ2-2, with 10 nucleotides matching TRBD2. V shed 8 bases, J shed 0 bases, and the junction held 6 bases outside the gene matches. Germline CDR1 reads KGHSH; CDR2 reads LQKENI. CDR3 length equals 16 residues.

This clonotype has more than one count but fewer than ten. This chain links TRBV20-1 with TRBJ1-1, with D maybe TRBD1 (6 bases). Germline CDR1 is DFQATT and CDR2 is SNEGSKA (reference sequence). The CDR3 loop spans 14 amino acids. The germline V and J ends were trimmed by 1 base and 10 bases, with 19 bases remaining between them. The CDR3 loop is CSARGTGQIIPAFF. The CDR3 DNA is TGCAGTGCTAGAGGGACCGGACAGATTATCCCAGCTTTCTTT.

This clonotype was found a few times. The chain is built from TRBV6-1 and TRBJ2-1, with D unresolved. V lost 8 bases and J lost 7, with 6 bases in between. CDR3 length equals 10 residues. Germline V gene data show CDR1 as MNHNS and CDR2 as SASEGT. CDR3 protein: CASGVNEQFF. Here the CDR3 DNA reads TGTGCCAGCGGGGTAAATGAGCAGTTCTTC.

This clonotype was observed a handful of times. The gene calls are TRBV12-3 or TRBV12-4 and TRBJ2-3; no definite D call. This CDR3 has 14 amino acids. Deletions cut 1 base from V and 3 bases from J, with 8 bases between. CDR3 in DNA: TGTGCCAGCAGTTTAGACAGTACGACAGATACGCAGTATTTT. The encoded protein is CASSLDSTTDTQYF.

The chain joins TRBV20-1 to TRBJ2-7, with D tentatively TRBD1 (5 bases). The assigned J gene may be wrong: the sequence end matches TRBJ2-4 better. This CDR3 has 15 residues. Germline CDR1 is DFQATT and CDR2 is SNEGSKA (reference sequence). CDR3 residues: CSARSPTLDIHIQYF. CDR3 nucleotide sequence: TGCAGTGCTAGATCCCCGACACTGGACATCCACATTCAGTACTTC.

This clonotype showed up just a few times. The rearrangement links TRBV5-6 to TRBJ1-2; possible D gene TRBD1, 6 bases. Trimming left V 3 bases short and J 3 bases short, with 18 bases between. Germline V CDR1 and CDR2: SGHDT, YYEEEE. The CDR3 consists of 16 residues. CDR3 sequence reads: CASSSGQSGGHYGYTF. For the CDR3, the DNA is TGTGCCAGCAGCTCTGGACAGTCGGGCGGCCACTATGGCTACACCTTC.

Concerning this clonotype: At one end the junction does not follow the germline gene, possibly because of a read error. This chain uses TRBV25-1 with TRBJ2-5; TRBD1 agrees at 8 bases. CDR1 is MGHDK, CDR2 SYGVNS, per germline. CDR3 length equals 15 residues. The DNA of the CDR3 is TGTGCCAGCAGTTCCCATCAGGGGGCCGGAGAGACCCGGTACTTC. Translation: CASSSHQGAGETRYF.

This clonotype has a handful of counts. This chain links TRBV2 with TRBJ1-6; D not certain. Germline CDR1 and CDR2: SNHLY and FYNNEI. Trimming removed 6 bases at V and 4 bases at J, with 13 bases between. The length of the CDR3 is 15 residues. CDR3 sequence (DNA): TGTGCCAGCAGGTGGACCGGTGGATATAATTCACCCCTCCACTTT. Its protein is CASRWTGGYNSPLHF. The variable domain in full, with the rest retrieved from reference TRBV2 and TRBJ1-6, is EPEVTQTPSHQVTQMGQEVILRCVPISNHLYFYWYRQILGQKVEFLVSFYNNEISEKSEIFDDQFSVERPDGSNFTLKIRSTKLEDSAMYFCASRWTGGYNSPLHFGNGTRLTVT.

CDR3 sequence reads: CSSRTSGSGELFF. CDR3 bases: TGCAGCTCAAGGACTAGCGGTTCCGGGGAGCTGTTTTTT. V is TRBV29-1 and J is TRBJ2-2; 10 nucleotides line up with TRBD2. Germline V gene sequence: CDR1 SQVTM, CDR2 ANQGSEA. After removal of 8 bases from V and 6 bases from J, the junction contained 6 bases not matched to a gene. The CDR3 has 13 amino acids.

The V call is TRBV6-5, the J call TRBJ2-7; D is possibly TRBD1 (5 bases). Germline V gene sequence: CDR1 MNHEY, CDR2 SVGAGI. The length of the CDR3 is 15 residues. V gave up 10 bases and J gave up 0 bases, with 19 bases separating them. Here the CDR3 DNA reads TGTGCCACCTCCCTACAGGCAATTAGCTCCTACGAGCAGTACTTC. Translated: CATSLQAISSYEQYF.

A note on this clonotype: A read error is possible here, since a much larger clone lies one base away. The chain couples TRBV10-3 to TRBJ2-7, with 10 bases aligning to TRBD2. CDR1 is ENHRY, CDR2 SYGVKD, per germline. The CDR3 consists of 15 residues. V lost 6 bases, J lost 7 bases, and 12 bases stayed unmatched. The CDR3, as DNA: TGTGCCATCAGCTCCACTAGCGGGATGGACAATGAGCAGTACTTC. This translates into CAISSTSGMDNEQYF.

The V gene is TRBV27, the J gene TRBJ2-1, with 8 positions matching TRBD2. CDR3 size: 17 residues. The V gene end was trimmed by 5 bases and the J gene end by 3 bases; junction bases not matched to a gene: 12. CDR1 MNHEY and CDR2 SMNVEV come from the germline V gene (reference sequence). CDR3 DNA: TGTGCCAGCAGTCCTCCTTTTACTAGCGGTGTCTACAATGAGCAGTTCTTC. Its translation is CASSPPFTSGVYNEQFF.

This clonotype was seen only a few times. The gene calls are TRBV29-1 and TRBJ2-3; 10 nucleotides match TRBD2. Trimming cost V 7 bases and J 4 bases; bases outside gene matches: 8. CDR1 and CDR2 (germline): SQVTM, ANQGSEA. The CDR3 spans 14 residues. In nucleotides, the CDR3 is TGCAGCGGCCGGAGGACTAGCGGAGCAGATACGCAGTATTTT. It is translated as CSGRRTSGADTQYF.

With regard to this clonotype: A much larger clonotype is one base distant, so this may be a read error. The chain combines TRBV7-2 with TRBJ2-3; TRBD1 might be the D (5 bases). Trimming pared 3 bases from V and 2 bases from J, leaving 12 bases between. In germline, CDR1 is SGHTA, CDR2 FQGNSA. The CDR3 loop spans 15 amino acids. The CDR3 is CASSLGRATTDTQYF. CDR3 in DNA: TGTGCCAGCAGCTTGGGGCGAGCTACCACAGATACGCAGTATTTT.

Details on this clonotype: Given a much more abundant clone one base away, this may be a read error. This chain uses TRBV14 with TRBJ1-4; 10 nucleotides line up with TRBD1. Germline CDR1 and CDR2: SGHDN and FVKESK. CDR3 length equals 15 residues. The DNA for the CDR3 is TGTGCCAACAGCCAAGCCGGGACAGGGGCACAAAAACTGTTTTTT. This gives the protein CANSQAGTGAQKLFF.

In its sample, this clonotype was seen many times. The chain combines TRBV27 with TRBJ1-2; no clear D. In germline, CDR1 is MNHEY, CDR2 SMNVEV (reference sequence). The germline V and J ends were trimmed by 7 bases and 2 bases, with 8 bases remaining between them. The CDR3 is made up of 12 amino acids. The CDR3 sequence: CASKTENYGYTF. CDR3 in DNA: TGTGCCAGCAAAACAGAGAACTATGGCTACACCTTC.

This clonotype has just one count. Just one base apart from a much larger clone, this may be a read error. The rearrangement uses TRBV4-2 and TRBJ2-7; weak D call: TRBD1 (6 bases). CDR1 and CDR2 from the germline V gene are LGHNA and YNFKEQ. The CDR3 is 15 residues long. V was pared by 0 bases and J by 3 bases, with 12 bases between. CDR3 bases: TGTGCCAGCAGCCAAGATAAGACAGGCGACTACGAGCAGTACTTC. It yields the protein CASSQDKTGDYEQYF.

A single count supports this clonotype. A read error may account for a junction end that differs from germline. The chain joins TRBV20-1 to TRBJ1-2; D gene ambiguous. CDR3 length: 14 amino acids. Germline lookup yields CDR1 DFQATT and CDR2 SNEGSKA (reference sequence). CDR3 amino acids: CSARPSDSNHGYTF. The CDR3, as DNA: TGCAGTGCTCGCCCATCGGATTCTAACCATGGCTACACCTTC.

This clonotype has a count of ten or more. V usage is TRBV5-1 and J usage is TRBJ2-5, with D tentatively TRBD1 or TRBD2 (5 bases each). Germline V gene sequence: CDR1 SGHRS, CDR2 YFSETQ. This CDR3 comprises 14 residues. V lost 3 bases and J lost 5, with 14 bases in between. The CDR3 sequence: CASSWGSGFETQYF. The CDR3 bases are TGCGCCAGCAGCTGGGGGAGTGGTTTTGAGACCCAGTACTTC.

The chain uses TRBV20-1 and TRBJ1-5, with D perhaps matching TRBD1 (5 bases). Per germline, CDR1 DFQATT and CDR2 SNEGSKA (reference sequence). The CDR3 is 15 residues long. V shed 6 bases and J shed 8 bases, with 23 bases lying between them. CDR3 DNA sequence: TGCAGTGCCACAAAGACAGCGTTGATGGGGGAGCCCCAGCATTTT. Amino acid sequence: CSATKTALMGEPQHF.

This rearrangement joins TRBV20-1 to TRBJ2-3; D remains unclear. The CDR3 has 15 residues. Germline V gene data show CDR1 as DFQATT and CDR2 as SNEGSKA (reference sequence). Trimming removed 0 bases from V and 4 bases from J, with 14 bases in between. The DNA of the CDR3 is TGCAGTGCTAGAGATCCCACGGCTGGCCCAGATACGCAGTATTTT. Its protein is CSARDPTAGPDTQYF.

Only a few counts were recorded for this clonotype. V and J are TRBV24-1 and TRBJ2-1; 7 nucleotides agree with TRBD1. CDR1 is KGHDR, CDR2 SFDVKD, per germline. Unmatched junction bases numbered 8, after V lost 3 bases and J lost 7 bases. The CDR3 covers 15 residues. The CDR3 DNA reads TGTGCCACCAGTGATACGCGACAGGGAAAGAATGAGCAGTTCTTC. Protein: CATSDTRQGKNEQFF.

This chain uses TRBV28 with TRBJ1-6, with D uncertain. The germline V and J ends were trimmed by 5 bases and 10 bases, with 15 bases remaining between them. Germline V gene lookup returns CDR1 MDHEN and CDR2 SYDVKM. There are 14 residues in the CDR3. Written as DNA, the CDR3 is TGTGCCAGCAGTCCCGGGAAGGGTAGGTCACCCCTCCACTTT. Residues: CASSPGKGRSPLHF.

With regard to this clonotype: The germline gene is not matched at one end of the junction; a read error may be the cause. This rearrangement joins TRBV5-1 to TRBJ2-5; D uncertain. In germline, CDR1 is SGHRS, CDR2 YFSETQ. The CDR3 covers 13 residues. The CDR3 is CDSSLEVSETQYF. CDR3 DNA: TGCGACAGCAGTCTAGAGGTATCGGAGACCCAGTACTTC.